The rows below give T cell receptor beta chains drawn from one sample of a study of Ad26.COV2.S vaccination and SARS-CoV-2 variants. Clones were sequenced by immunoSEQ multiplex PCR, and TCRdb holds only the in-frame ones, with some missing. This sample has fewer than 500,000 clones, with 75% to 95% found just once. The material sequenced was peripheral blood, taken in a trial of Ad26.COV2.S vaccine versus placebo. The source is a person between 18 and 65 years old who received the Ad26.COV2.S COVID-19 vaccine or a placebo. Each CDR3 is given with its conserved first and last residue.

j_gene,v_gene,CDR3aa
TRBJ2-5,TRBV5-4,CASSLGGPRREVETQYF
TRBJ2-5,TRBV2,CASSGESYSGETQYF
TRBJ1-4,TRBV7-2,CASSLQGGTWDEKLFF
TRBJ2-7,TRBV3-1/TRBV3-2,CASSQEQGGLRYEQYF
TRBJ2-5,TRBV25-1,CASSEYMTETQYF
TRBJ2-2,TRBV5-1,CASSLGRAHTGELFF
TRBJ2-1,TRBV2,CASSEAAALAGDEQFF
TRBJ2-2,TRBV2,CASRPRGGVNTGELFF
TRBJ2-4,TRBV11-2,CASSLNGLLAKNIQYF
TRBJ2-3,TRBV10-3,CAISEQRLAGHTDTQYF
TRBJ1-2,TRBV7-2,CASSLLESDPYGYTF
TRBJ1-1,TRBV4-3,CASSPRTGGTTEAFF
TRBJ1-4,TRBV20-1,CSASSGPTNEKLFF
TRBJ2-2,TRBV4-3,CASSQRNGLTGELFF
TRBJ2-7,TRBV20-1,CSASPGLASYEQYF
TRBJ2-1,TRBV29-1,CSVALAGGGDEQFF
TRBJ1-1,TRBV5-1,CASSFGWENTEAFF
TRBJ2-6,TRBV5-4,CASSLGNRDSGANVLTF
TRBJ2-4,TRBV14,CASSRWGDIQYF
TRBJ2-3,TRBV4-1,CASSQDPIAGVGIGDTQYF
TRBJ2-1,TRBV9,CASSVGLVSGYNEQFF
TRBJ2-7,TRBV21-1,CASSKNGLGTSTDEQYF
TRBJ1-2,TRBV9,CASSVDNDGANYGYTF
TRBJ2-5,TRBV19,CASTEQGSETQYF
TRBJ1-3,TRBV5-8,CASSPVVHGGNTIYF
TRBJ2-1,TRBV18,CASSPRTETVDEQFF
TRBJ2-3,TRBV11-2,CASSFGLESTDTQYF
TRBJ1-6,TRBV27,CASRDWTETNSPLHF
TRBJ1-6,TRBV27,CASSWGLTGTGTNSPLHF
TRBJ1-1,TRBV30,CAWSARTELNTEAFF
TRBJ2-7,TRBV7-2,CASSLKAAGGQSYEQYF
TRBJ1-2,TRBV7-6,CASSVGAGRALYGYTF
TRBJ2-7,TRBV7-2,CASSFTSGGSYEQYF
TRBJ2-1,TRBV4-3,CASSQGLYNEQFF
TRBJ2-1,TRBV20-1,CSASGGTSGYRKQFF
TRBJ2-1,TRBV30,CAYTTGASEQFF
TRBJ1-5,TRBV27,CASSSGQYSNQPQHF
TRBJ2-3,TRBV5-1,CASSLRTGSTDTQYF
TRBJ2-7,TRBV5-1,CASSLAGVGADEQYF